A single sample gave rise to the 20 T cell receptor beta chains below, sequenced in a study of T cell responses to AZD1222 COVID-19 vaccine. Clones were read by immunoSEQ multiplex PCR, and TCRdb kept only the in-frame ones, dropping some. The repertoire holds approximately 220,000 clones, roughly 91% seen once, with about 1% in the top ten. This sample comprised peripheral blood, obtained on day 0 of MenACWY control vaccination. The origin of the receptors is an adult in good health.

This chain uses TRBV3-1 (or the pseudogene TRBV3-2) with TRBJ1-1; D gene uncertain. Trimming left V 2 bases short and J 5 bases short, with 9 bases between. The V gene's germline CDR1 is LGHDT and CDR2 YNNKEL (reference sequence). The CDR3 loop spans 13 amino acids. The CDR3 protein is CASSQSRRTEAFF. DNA of the CDR3: TGTGCCAGCAGCCAATCCAGACGGACTGAAGCTTTCTTT.

The chain is built from TRBV5-1 and TRBJ2-1; TRBD2 matches 9 bases. Germline V lookup: CDR1 SGHRS, CDR2 YFSETQ. This CDR3 is built from 15 residues. V gave up 4 bases and J gave up 9 bases; unmatched junction bases: 11. In DNA form, the CDR3 reads TGCGCCAGCAGCGAGTTTGGCGGGGGGGCCGTTGAGCAGTTCTTC. It yields the protein CASSEFGGGAVEQFF.

The chain combines TRBV7-2 with TRBJ1-6; unclear D gene. Trimming cost V 3 bases and J 3 bases, with 3 bases left between them. CDR3 length: 13 residues. From germline, CDR1 is SGHTA and CDR2 FQGNSA. CDR3 protein: CASSFDYNSPLHF. As DNA, the CDR3 is TGTGCCAGCAGCTTTGACTATAATTCACCCCTCCACTTT.

V and J are TRBV15 and TRBJ1-5; a possible D gene is TRBD1 (5 bases). The CDR3 sequence is 14 residues long. Trimming cost V 1 base and J 5 bases, with 9 bases left between them. The germline V gene encodes CDR1 LNHNV and CDR2 YYDKDF (reference sequence). CDR3 sequence: CATSRGRGYQPQHF. The DNA of the CDR3 is TGTGCCACCAGCAGAGGCCGGGGGTATCAGCCCCAGCATTTT.

The rearrangement joins TRBV7-2 to TRBJ2-5; 8 nucleotides match TRBD2. Germline lookup yields CDR1 SGHTA and CDR2 FQGNSA. Trimming removed 8 bases from V and 4 bases from J; junction bases left unmatched: 6. This CDR3 is 13 amino acids long. The CDR3 DNA follows: TGTGCCAGCTCCTACGGGGGGGGAGAGACCCAGTACTTC. Its translation: CASSYGGGETQYF.

This clone came up a few times. The chain employs TRBV4-3 and TRBJ1-1; D gene unclear. Germline V lookup: CDR1 LGHNA, CDR2 YSLEER. Trimming took off 1 base at V and 1 base at J, with 13 bases between the two ends. The CDR3 length is 16 residues. In DNA form, the CDR3 reads TGCGCCAGCAGCCAAGTCCTTTTCCTTCGGAACACTGAAGCTTTCTTT. This encodes CASSQVLFLRNTEAFF.

This clone was seen only a few times. The chain uses TRBV21-1 and TRBJ2-7; the table's D call of TRBD1 was not tested on the DNA. TRBV21-1 is annotated as a pseudogene. This CDR3 spans 16 amino acids. CDR3: CASSKGGTLYSYEQYF. The CDR3, as DNA: TGTGCCAGCAGCAAAGGAGGGACACTGTACTCCTACGAGCAGTACTTC.

This sequence joins TRBV3-1 (or the pseudogene TRBV3-2) and TRBJ1-2; TRBD1 aligns across 9 bases. Germline V gives CDR1 LGHDT, CDR2 YNNKEL (reference sequence). Germline trimming cut 5 bases from V and 8 bases from J; bases unmatched to any gene: 6. The CDR3 sequence is 13 residues long. The CDR3 nucleotides are TGTGCCAGCAGCTCTTGGACAGGGGACGGCTACACCTTC. Translation gives CASSSWTGDGYTF.

The V gene is TRBV2, the J gene TRBJ1-2; 12 bases line up with TRBD1. CDR1 and CDR2 (germline): SNHLY, FYNNEI. The CDR3 is made up of 14 amino acids. Trimming cost V 8 bases and J 8 bases; bases outside gene matches: 9. The CDR3 nucleotides are TGTGCCAGCCTCTATGGGACAGGGGGCGAAGGCTACACCTTC. Translating it yields CASLYGTGGEGYTF.

This chain joins TRBV4-2 and TRBJ1-2; unclear D gene. The germline V and J ends were trimmed by 0 bases and 4 bases, with 12 bases remaining between them. CDR1 is LGHNA, CDR2 YNFKEQ, per germline. This CDR3 spans 15 amino acids. DNA for the CDR3: TGTGCCAGCAGCCAAGAAGGCGGATTTAGCTATGGCTACACCTTC. It yields the protein CASSQEGGFSYGYTF.

The chain has TRBV6-1 and TRBJ1-1; no clear D. The CDR3 loop spans 13 amino acids. V was pared by 0 bases and J by 1 base, with 3 bases between. CDR1 is MNHNS and CDR2 is SASEGT in the germline V gene. CDR3 residues: CASSEAGNTEAFF. DNA of the CDR3: TGTGCCAGCAGTGAAGCGGGGAACACTGAAGCTTTCTTT.

The chain joins TRBV4-2 to TRBJ1-1; TRBD1 agrees at 9 bases. Germline V gives CDR1 LGHNA, CDR2 YNFKEQ. The junction had 3 bases not matched to a gene; V was cut back by 3 bases and J by 1 base. The length of the CDR3 is 15 residues. The CDR3 nucleotides read TGTGCCAGCAGCCATGGGACAGGGTGGAACACTGAAGCTTTCTTT. Translation: CASSHGTGWNTEAFF.

About this clone: In the same sample, other DNA sequences code for this CDR3. The genes are TRBV12-3 or TRBV12-4 and TRBJ1-3; the D is unclear. Trimming removed 3 bases from V and 4 bases from J, with 4 bases in between. The CDR3 spans 12 residues. The DNA of the CDR3 is TGTGCCAGCAGTTTTGGCGGAAACACCATATATTTT. As protein: CASSFGGNTIYF.

The J gene is TRBJ1-1, the V gene TRBV6-5; no clear D. V shed 0 bases and J shed 6 bases, with 17 bases lying between them. CDR3 size: 16 residues. Germline loops: CDR1 MNHEY, CDR2 SVGAGI. CDR3 DNA sequence: TGTGCCAGCAGTTACTCAGGGTGGTTCCGGGAGTCTGAAGCTTTCTTT. Encoded protein: CASSYSGWFRESEAFF.

The genes are TRBV29-1 and TRBJ2-7, with 9 bases that match TRBD1. V lost 5 bases, J lost 3 bases, and 5 bases stayed unmatched. The length of the CDR3 is 13 residues. The germline gives CDR1 SQVTM, CDR2 ANQGSEA. The CDR3 here is CSVLGTGSYEQYF. The CDR3 DNA follows: TGCAGCGTTCTAGGGACAGGGAGCTACGAGCAGTACTTC.

The V and J genes are TRBV19 and TRBJ1-1; D perhaps matches TRBD1 (5 bases). Trimming took 6 bases from V and 3 from J, leaving 14 bases between them. Germline V gene sequence: CDR1 LNHDA, CDR2 SQIVND (reference sequence). CDR3 size: 14 residues. Here the CDR3 DNA reads TGTGCCAGTAGGAGGGAGGGGCTGTACACTGAAGCTTTCTTT. Translation: CASRREGLYTEAFF.

CDR3 sequence reads: CATSEPGTDHQETQYF. As DNA, the CDR3 is TGTGCCACCAGTGAACCCGGGACAGACCACCAAGAGACCCAGTACTTC. V is TRBV24-1 and J is TRBJ2-5, with TRBD1 matching 7 bases. Trimming took 4 bases from V and 0 from J; bases not matched to a gene: 7. The length of the CDR3 is 16 residues. Germline CDR1 and CDR2: KGHDR and SFDVKD.

Only a few counts were recorded for this clone. The rearrangement uses TRBV5-5 and TRBJ1-2; D gene ambiguous. This CDR3 contains 17 residues. Trimming shortened V by 0 bases and J by 7 bases, and 22 bases separated the two germline ends. Germline CDR1 is SGHKS and CDR2 is YYEKEE (reference sequence). Here the CDR3 DNA reads TGTGCCAGCAGCTTGGAACCCCTTAGGAGTCTCCTATCTGGCTACACCTTC. Protein product: CASSLEPLRSLLSGYTF.

The chain recombines TRBV7-2 with TRBJ2-1, with TRBD1 as a possible D gene (7 bases). Trimming stripped 1 base from V and 6 bases from J, with 13 bases between. The CDR3 loop spans 15 amino acids. The germline V gene has CDR1 SGHTA and CDR2 FQGNSA. CDR3 nucleotides: TGTGCCAGCAGCTTAGGAAACAGGGGAGGCAATGAGCAGTTCTTC. It encodes CASSLGNRGGNEQFF.

The V and J genes are TRBV11-2 and TRBJ2-7; 11 bases are a match to TRBD1. CDR3 size: 14 residues. After removal of 3 bases from V and 3 bases from J, the junction contained 1 base not matched to a gene. Per germline, CDR1 SGHAT and CDR2 FQNNGV. The CDR3 is CASSLGQGVYEQYF. As DNA, the CDR3 is TGTGCCAGCAGCTTGGGACAGGGGGTCTACGAGCAGTACTTC.